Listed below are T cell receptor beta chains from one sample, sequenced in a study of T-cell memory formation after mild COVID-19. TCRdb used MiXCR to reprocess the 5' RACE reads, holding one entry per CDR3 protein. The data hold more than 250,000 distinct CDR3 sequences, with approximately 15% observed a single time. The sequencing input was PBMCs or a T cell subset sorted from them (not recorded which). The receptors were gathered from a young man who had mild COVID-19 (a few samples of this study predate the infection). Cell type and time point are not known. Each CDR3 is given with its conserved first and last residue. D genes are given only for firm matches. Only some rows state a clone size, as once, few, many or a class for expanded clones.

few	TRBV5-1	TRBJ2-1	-	TGCGCCAGCAGCCCGCTCCTACTCAGGGCCTACAATGAGCAGTTCTTC	CASSPLLLRAYNEQFF
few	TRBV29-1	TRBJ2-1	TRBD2	TGCAGCGTCGAACTAGCGGGGGGGAACAATGAGCAGTTCTTC	CSVELAGGNNEQFF
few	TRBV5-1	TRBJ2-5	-	TGCGCCAGCAGCTTCGCGGACAGAGAGACCCAGTACTTC	CASSFADRETQYF
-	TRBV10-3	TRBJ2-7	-	TGTGCCATCATGTCAGGATCCTCCTACGAGCAGTACTTC	CAIMSGSSYEQYF
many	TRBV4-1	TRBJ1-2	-	TGCGCCAGCAGCCAAGCTAACTATGGCTACACCTTC	CASSQANYGYTF
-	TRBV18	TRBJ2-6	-	TGTGCCAGCTCGTTTTACCCGGGATCAGGGGCCAACGTCCTGACTTTC	CASSFYPGSGANVLTF
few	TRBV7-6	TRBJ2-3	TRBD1	TGTGCCAGCAGCATCTGGACAGGGGGGGATACGCAGTATTTT	CASSIWTGGDTQYF
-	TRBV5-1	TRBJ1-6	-	TGCGCCAGCAGCTTTCGGACCGGGGGGAGTGCGACTCCAGGGAATTCACCCCTCCACTTT	CASSFRTGGSATPGNSPLHF
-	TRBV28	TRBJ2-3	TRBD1	TGTGCCAGCAGTTCCTCGGACAGGCGGGATACGCAGTATTTT	CASSSSDRRDTQYF
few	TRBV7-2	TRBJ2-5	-	TGTGCCAGCAGCTTAGCCTGGGGTTCACAAGAGACCCAGTACTTC	CASSLAWGSQETQYF
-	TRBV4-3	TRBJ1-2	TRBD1	TGCGCCAGCAGCCAAGACGGACAGGGGTGGAACGGCTACACCTTC	CASSQDGQGWNGYTF
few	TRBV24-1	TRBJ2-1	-	TGTGCCACCAGTGATTCCCGGGACGGAAACAATGAGCAGTTCTTC	CATSDSRDGNNEQFF
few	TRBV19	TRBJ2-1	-	TGTGCCAGTAGTCGGGGGAGGCCCTTCAGCGATGAGCAGTTCTTC	CASSRGRPFSDEQFF
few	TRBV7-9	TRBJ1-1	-	TGTGCCAGCAACCGGGTGGCGAACACTGAAGCTTTCTTT	CASNRVANTEAFF
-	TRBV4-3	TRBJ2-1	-	TGCGCCAGCAGCCAAGATCGGGGGACTTCCTCCCGGAATGAGCAGTTCTTC	CASSQDRGTSSRNEQFF
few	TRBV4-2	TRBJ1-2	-	TGTGCCAGCAGTCCCCCGGGGGCTTATGGCTACACCTTC	CASSPPGAYGYTF
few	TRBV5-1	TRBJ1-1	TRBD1	TGCGCCAGCAGCTTTACAGGGGGAGTCCCTGAAGCTTTCTTT	CASSFTGGVPEAFF
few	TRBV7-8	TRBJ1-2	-	TGTGCCAGCAGCCCTTTCGCGACAGCCTTCAACTATGGCTACACCTTC	CASSPFATAFNYGYTF
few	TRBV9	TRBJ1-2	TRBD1	TGTGCCAGCAGCGTAGGGCAGGGGGCTGTCTATGGCTACACCTTC	CASSVGQGAVYGYTF
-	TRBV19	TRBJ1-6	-	TGTGCCAGTAGTATAGGAGGGGGTTTTGAAAATTCACCCCTCCACTTT	CASSIGGGFENSPLHF
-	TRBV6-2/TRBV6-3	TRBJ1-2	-	TGTGCCAGCAGTAACCCCCCCAGCTATGGCTACACCTTC	CASSNPPSYGYTF
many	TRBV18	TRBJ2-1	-	TGTGCCAGCTCTCTGTGGGATGAGCAGTTCTTC	CASSLWDEQFF
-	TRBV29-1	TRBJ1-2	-	TGCAGCGTGGGACACCCGGATCATGGCTACACCTTC	CSVGHPDHGYTF
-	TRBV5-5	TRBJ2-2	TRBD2	TGTGCCAGCAGCTATAGCGGGGGGGCCTCCGGGGAGCTGTTTTTT	CASSYSGGASGELFF
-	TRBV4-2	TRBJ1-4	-	TGTGCCAGCAGCCAAGAACCCCGGAGGGGCGAAAAACTGTTTTTT	CASSQEPRRGEKLFF
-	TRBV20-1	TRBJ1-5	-	TGCAGTGCCGTCCAGGGAGGGGTCAATCAGCCCCAGCATTTT	CSAVQGGVNQPQHF
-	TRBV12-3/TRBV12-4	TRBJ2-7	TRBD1	TGTGCCAGCAGTTCGTCGGGACAGGGTCTAGCCGAGCAGTACTTC	CASSSSGQGLAEQYF
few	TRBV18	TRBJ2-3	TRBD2	TGTGCCAGCTCACCACTAGCGGGGGCAACAGATACGCAGTATTTT	CASSPLAGATDTQYF
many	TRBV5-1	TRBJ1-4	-	TGCGCCAGCAGCTTGGACTCAGGGGTCAGCGCTAATGAAAAACTGTTTTTT	CASSLDSGVSANEKLFF
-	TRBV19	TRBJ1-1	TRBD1	TGTGCCAGTAGTACGCGAGCCAGGGGGCCGAACACTGAAGCTTTCTTT	CASSTRARGPNTEAFF
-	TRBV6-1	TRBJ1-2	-	TGTGCCAGCAGCGACGGATCTAACTATGGCTACACCTTC	CASSDGSNYGYTF
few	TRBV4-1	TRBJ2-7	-	TGCGCCAGCAGCCAAGTGGTCCTCACCGGACAGTACGAGCAGTACTTC	CASSQVVLTGQYEQYF